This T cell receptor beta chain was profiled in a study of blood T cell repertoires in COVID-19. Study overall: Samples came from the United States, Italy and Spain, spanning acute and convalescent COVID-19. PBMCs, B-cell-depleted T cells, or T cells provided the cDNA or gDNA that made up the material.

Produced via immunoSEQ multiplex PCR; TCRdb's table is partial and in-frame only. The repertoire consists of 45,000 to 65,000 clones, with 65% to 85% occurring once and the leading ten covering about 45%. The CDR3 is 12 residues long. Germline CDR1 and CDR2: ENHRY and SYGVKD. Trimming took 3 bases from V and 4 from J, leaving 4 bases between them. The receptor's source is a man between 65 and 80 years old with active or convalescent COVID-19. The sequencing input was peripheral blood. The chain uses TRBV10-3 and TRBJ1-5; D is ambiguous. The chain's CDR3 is CAISDGNQPQHF. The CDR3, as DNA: TGTGCCATCAGTGACGGGAATCAGCCCCAGCATTTT.